This T cell receptor beta chain was identified in a study of blood T cell repertoires in COVID-19. Source study methods: Amplifying reference gene primers gave estimates of nucleated cell counts. The repertoire was sequenced with immunoSEQ multiplex PCR; TCRdb's copy has only in-frame clones and lacks some. That table furnishes V, J and clone size, whereas the DNA furnished D and trimming. Here the sample spans approximately 46,000 clones, over 65% being singletons. The J segment lost 6 bases and the V segment lost 5 bases, leaving 12 bases of the junction unmatched. The germline V gene encodes CDR1 MDHEN and CDR2 SYDVKM. This CDR3 contains 15 residues. This clone was seen once.

The chain recombines TRBV28 with TRBJ2-5, with TRBD1 matching 7 bases. The sequence was collected from a man older than 75 with acute or convalescent COVID-19. Sequencing was done on a sample of peripheral blood. CDR3 sequence (DNA): TGTGCCAGCAGTCGCCCGGGAAGCAGGGGGAAGACCCAGTACTTC. It encodes CASSRPGSRGKTQYF.